These 9 T cell receptor beta chains came from one sample sequenced in a study of T cells in Graves' hyperthyroidism and ophthalmopathy. Researchers took RNA transcripts and amplified the TCR beta CDR3 regions from them. A first-round RT-PCR of the TCR CDR3 used the HTBI primer set. TCRdb recomputed calls from the multiplex PCR reads with MiXCR, one row per CDR3 protein. The sample contains about 300,000 distinct CDR3 sequences, approximately 19% of which appear only once. Material for sequencing was blood. These receptors were obtained from a man aged 50-60 years with Graves' ophthalmopathy.

This clonotype was seen ten or more times. V is TRBV9 and J is TRBJ2-7; 7 bases line up with TRBD1. V trimming: 0 bases; J trimming: 2 bases; junction bases outside the gene matches: 5. Germline CDR1 reads SGDLS; CDR2 reads YYNGEE. The CDR3 is 15 residues long. This CDR3 reads CASSVGDSTTYEQYF. CDR3 nucleotide sequence: TGTGCCAGCAGCGTAGGGGACAGCACTACCTACGAGCAGTACTTC.

The chain recombines TRBV28 with TRBJ2-7; TRBD2 agrees at 12 bases. The CDR3 is made up of 14 amino acids. Trimming took 7 bases from V and 4 from J; bases not matched to a gene: 5. Looked up from germline, CDR1 is MDHEN and CDR2 is SYDVKM. CDR3 sequence reads: CASKGGTSGYEQYF. The CDR3 DNA reads TGTGCCAGCAAAGGAGGGACTAGCGGGTACGAGCAGTACTTC. Combining the CDR3 with reference TRBV28 and TRBJ2-7 gives the whole variable domain DVKVTQSSRYLVKRTGEKVFLECVQDMDHENMFWYRQDPGLGLRLIYFSYDVKMKEKGDIPEGYSVSREKKERFSLILESASTNQTSMYLCASKGGTSGYEQYFGPGTRLTVT.

At least ten counts were recorded for this clonotype. The chain couples TRBV7-2 to TRBJ2-1, with 9 positions matching TRBD2. The CDR3 is 16 residues long. Germline loops: CDR1 SGHTA, CDR2 FQGNSA. Trimming cost V 3 bases and J 3 bases; bases outside gene matches: 6. CDR3 region: CASSLVSGSFYNEQFF. The CDR3 coding sequence is TGTGCCAGCAGCTTGGTTAGCGGGAGCTTCTACAATGAGCAGTTCTTC.

This clonotype showed up just a few times. The chain joins TRBV24-1 to TRBJ2-3; unclear D gene. Trimming cost V 1 base and J 0 bases, with 4 bases left between them. The CDR3 extends over 14 amino acids. Germline CDR1 is KGHDR and CDR2 is SFDVKD. CDR3 sequence: CATSDFDSTDTQYF. CDR3 coding DNA: TGTGCCACCAGTGATTTTGACAGCACAGATACGCAGTATTTT.

This clonotype was picked up many times. J is TRBJ1-1 and V is TRBV20-1, with D unclear. The V end lost 5 bases, the J end lost 4 bases, and 17 bases lay between the germline ends. The CDR3 is made up of 14 amino acids. Germline CDR1 and CDR2: DFQATT and SNEGSKA (reference sequence). The CDR3 is CSAPNSVAGTEAFF. In nucleotides, the CDR3 is TGCAGTGCTCCCAATTCGGTGGCGGGCACTGAAGCTTTCTTT.

This clonotype showed up just a few times. The rearrangement joins TRBV28 to TRBJ2-7, with D perhaps given as TRBD1 or TRBD2 (5 bases each). CDR1 is MDHEN, CDR2 SYDVKM, per germline. This CDR3 comprises 14 residues. Trimming took off 5 bases at V and 4 bases at J, with 15 bases between the two ends. The CDR3 nucleotides are TGTGCCAGCAGTGGGGGATCCAGGGCGTACGAGCAGTACTTC. Translation: CASSGGSRAYEQYF. The complete variable domain, with remaining parts taken from reference TRBV28 and TRBJ2-7, reads DVKVTQSSRYLVKRTGEKVFLECVQDMDHENMFWYRQDPGLGLRLIYFSYDVKMKEKGDIPEGYSVSREKKERFSLILESASTNQTSMYLCASSGGSRAYEQYFGPGTRLTVT.

The V and J genes are TRBV28 and TRBJ2-1; 11 positions match TRBD2. Germline V gives CDR1 MDHEN, CDR2 SYDVKM. This CDR3 is 15 amino acids long. V was pared by 6 bases and J by 8 bases, with 9 bases of the junction left unmatched. DNA of the CDR3: TGTGCCAGCAGCTCACTAGCGGGAGACGTCGATGAGCAGTTCTTC. Translating it yields CASSSLAGDVDEQFF.

This clonotype was recorded at least ten times. The rearrangement uses TRBV30 and TRBJ2-2, with TRBD1 identical over 9 bases. Germline V gene data show CDR1 as GTSNPN and CDR2 as SVGIG (reference sequence). Unmatched junction bases numbered 1, after V lost 1 base and J lost 4 bases. The CDR3 runs to 14 residues. CDR3 in amino acids: CAWSAGQGTGELFF. In DNA, the CDR3 is TGTGCCTGGAGTGCGGGACAGGGCACCGGGGAGCTGTTTTTT.

This clonotype was recorded many times. The chain links TRBV19 to TRBJ1-1, with 7 positions matching TRBD1. The ends lost 7 bases at V and 0 bases at J; junction bases unmatched: 5. The germline V gene has CDR1 LNHDA and CDR2 SQIVND (reference sequence). CDR3 length: 14 amino acids. CDR3 residues: CASTDGTVNTEAFF. The CDR3 bases are TGTGCCAGTACCGATGGGACAGTGAACACTGAAGCTTTCTTT.